The 31 T cell receptor beta chains presented below share a single source sample, sequenced in a study of draining lymph node invasion in breast cancer. Memory conventional CD4 T cells were sorted as CD4+ CD45RA- CD25- cells. TCRdb independently ran MiXCR on the bulk RNA-seq reads; one entry per CDR3 protein. The sample records around 4,000 distinct CDR3 sequences, approximately 78% being singletons. Specimen: sorted memory CD4+ effector T cells from a lymph node. Receptors were obtained from a female donor with luminal breast cancer.

The chain combines TRBV5-4 with TRBJ2-3; 7 nucleotides align to TRBD1. Per the germline V gene, CDR1 is SGHNT and CDR2 is YYREEE (reference sequence). CDR3 length: 13 residues. The junction had 6 bases not matched to a gene; V was cut back by 1 base and J by 10 bases. CDR3 in DNA: TGTGCCAGCAGCTTGACAACAGGGGCTTCGCAGTATTTT. Residues: CASSLTTGASQYF.

The CDR3 DNA follows: TGTGCCAGCAGCCAAGAGGTCAATCAGCCCCAGCATTTT. Its translation: CASSQEVNQPQHF. The V and J genes are TRBV7-2 and TRBJ1-5, with D uncertain. The CDR3 has 13 residues. V lost 5 bases, J lost 3 bases, and 8 bases lay in between. CDR1 is SGHTA, CDR2 FQGNSA, per germline.

This chain uses TRBV18 with TRBJ2-5; 7 nucleotides align to TRBD1. Germline values: CDR1 KGHSH, CDR2 LQKENI. This CDR3 is 13 amino acids long. With 1 base clipped from V and 6 bases from J, the junction kept 2 bases outside the gene matches. The CDR3 protein is CASSPQGAKTQYF. The CDR3 nucleotides read TGTGCCAGCTCACCACAGGGGGCGAAGACCCAGTACTTC.

The chain joins TRBV27 to TRBJ1-1; 9 nucleotides line up with TRBD1. The germline V gene encodes CDR1 MNHEY and CDR2 SMNVEV (reference sequence). Trimming at V came to 5 bases and at J to 1 base, leaving 8 bases not matched to a gene. The CDR3 loop spans 16 amino acids. The CDR3 DNA reads as TGTGCCAGCAGTACCGACAGGGGGGAATGGAACACTGAAGCTTTCTTT. It yields the protein CASSTDRGEWNTEAFF.

In this sample, this clonotype turned up once. J is TRBJ1-5 and V is TRBV5-1, with D unresolved. V gave up 4 bases and J gave up 6 bases, with 17 bases separating them. The CDR3 length is 15 residues. Looked up from germline, CDR1 is SGHRS and CDR2 is YFSETQ. CDR3 nucleotides: TGCGCCAGCAGCCCTGACCGTCCGGGCAGTCAGCCCCAGCATTTT. This gives the protein CASSPDRPGSQPQHF. The full variable domain, its missing parts supplied by reference TRBV5-1 and TRBJ1-5, is KAGVTQTPRYLIKTRGQQVTLSCSPISGHRSVSWYQQTPGQGLQFLFEYFSETQRNKGNFPGRFSGRQFSNSRSEMNVSTLELGDSALYLCASSPDRPGSQPQHFGDGTRLSIL.

This chain uses TRBV7-2 with TRBJ2-3; 9 bases are a match to TRBD1. V dropped 6 bases and J dropped 5; count of bases not matched to a gene: 6. This CDR3 has 14 residues. The germline V gene has CDR1 SGHTA and CDR2 FQGNSA. In DNA form, the CDR3 reads TGTGCCAGCAGTCGCGGGACAGGGAGAGATACGCAGTATTTT. Translated: CASSRGTGRDTQYF.

This clonotype was observed a handful of times. The V gene is TRBV4-2, the J gene TRBJ2-7, with D possibly TRBD2 on 6 matching bases. The germline V and J ends were trimmed by 1 base and 2 bases, with 15 bases remaining between them. This CDR3 is 16 amino acids long. Germline values: CDR1 LGHNA, CDR2 YNFKEQ. CDR3 sequence (DNA): TGTGCCAGCAGCCAAGCGGGATACGGGGGTACCTACGAGCAGTACTTC. This gives the protein CASSQAGYGGTYEQYF.

This clonotype was picked up a small number of times. The gene calls are TRBV3-1 and TRBJ1-5, with 9 positions matching TRBD1. This CDR3 has 14 residues. Germline CDR1 LGHDT, CDR2 YNNKEL (reference sequence). V trimming: 5 bases; J trimming: 4 bases; junction bases outside the gene matches: 3. CDR3 amino acids: CASSYGTGNQPQHF. DNA for the CDR3: TGTGCCAGCAGCTACGGGACAGGGAATCAGCCCCAGCATTTT.

The V call is TRBV5-1, the J call TRBJ2-3; TRBD2 might be the D (6 bases). The V gene's germline CDR1 is SGHRS and CDR2 YFSETQ. Between the trimmed V and J ends, which lost 5 bases and 2 bases, there was a span of 9 bases. The CDR3 runs to 13 residues. The CDR3: CASRPGATDTQYF. DNA for the CDR3: TGCGCCAGCAGGCCGGGAGCCACAGATACGCAGTATTTT.

V is TRBV11-3 and J is TRBJ2-1; 11 bases align to TRBD2. This CDR3 is 19 amino acids long. V dropped 5 bases and J dropped 1; count of bases not matched to a gene: 13. Germline assignment: CDR1 SGHNT and CDR2 YENEEA. CDR3 region: CASSPNLAGGLSSYNEQFF. DNA of the CDR3: TGTGCCAGCAGCCCCAACCTAGCGGGGGGCCTTTCGTCCTACAATGAGCAGTTCTTC.

The chain uses TRBV6-2 or TRBV6-3 and TRBJ2-1; no reliable D call. Per germline, CDR1 MNHEY and CDR2 SVGEGT. V was clipped by 5 bases and J by 9 bases, with 11 bases between them. The CDR3 is 12 residues long. CDR3: CASSPPGSEQFF. The CDR3 DNA is TGTGCCAGCAGTCCCCCGGGCAGTGAGCAGTTCTTC.

About this clonotype: One end of the junction varies from germline; a read error may be responsible. The V call is TRBV7-3, the J call TRBJ2-2, with D perhaps matching TRBD1 (7 bases). This CDR3 is built from 15 residues. Germline V lookup: CDR1 SGHTA, CDR2 FQGTGA. CDR3 nucleotide sequence: TGTGCCAGCAGCCCGACCACAGGGGTGACCGGGGGGCTGTTTTTT. Protein sequence: CASSPTTGVTGGLFF.

The chain links TRBV27 to TRBJ1-2, with unresolved D. Between the trimmed V and J ends, which lost 5 bases and 4 bases, there was a span of 11 bases. The V gene's germline CDR1 is MNHEY and CDR2 SMNVEV (reference sequence). The CDR3 length is 13 residues. CDR3 protein: CASSLGGSYGYTF. CDR3 bases: TGTGCCAGCAGTCTCGGTGGCAGCTATGGCTACACCTTC.

The table lists this clonotype with a few counts. This chain links TRBV7-9 with TRBJ2-2; D call uncertain. CDR3 length: 12 amino acids. Germline-derived CDR1 and CDR2 are SEHNR and FQNEAQ (reference sequence). V was shortened by 6 bases and J by 7 bases, with 9 bases between the two germline ends. The CDR3 region is CASRGLDGELFF. The CDR3 DNA follows: TGTGCCAGCAGAGGTCTGGACGGGGAGCTGTTTTTT. The full variable domain, its missing parts supplied by reference TRBV7-9 and TRBJ2-2, is DTGVSQNPRHKITKRGQNVTFRCDPISEHNRLYWYRQTLGQGPEFLTYFQNEAQLEKSRLLSDRFSAERPKGSFSTLEIQRTEQGDSAMYLCASRGLDGELFFGEGSRLTVL.

This clonotype was seen only a few times. The CDR3 sequence: CASSLKPDTQYF. In DNA form, the CDR3 reads TGTGCCAGCAGTCTCAAGCCAGATACGCAGTATTTT. V is TRBV12-3 or TRBV12-4 and J is TRBJ2-3; D is unclear. Trimming removed 5 bases at V and 4 bases at J, with 7 bases between. CDR3 size: 12 residues.

This sequence joins TRBV5-4 and TRBJ2-5; 14 nucleotides line up with TRBD2. V dropped 4 bases and J dropped 5; count of bases not matched to a gene: 7. This CDR3 contains 16 residues. Germline CDR1 and CDR2: SGHNT and YYREEE (reference sequence). CDR3 in DNA: TGTGCCAGCAGCGTGGGACTAGCGGGAGCTGGGGAGACCCAGTACTTC. Encoded protein: CASSVGLAGAGETQYF. The full variable domain, with the rest looked up from reference TRBV5-4 and TRBJ2-5, is ETGVTQSPTHLIKTRGQQVTLRCSSQSGHNTVSWYQQALGQGPQFIFQYYREEENGRGNFPPRFSGLQFPNYSSELNVNALELDDSALYLCASSVGLAGAGETQYFGPGTRLLVL.

A note on this clonotype: Compared with germline, one end of the junction differs, possibly owing to a read error. The V and J genes are TRBV7-7 and TRBJ2-3; D unclear. Germline V CDR1 and CDR2: SSHAT, FNYEAQ (reference sequence). The CDR3 has 13 residues. The CDR3 region has the DNA TGTGCTAGCAGCTTAACCCGCGGAGATACGCAGTATTTT. Its protein is CASSLTRGDTQYF.

The chain couples TRBV14 to TRBJ2-1; 12 bases map to TRBD1. CDR1 and CDR2 (germline): SGHDN, FVKESK. J gave up 7 bases and V 2 bases, and 9 bases lay outside the gene matches. This CDR3 comprises 17 residues. The CDR3 reads CASSQLSGQGAGNEQFF. In DNA, the CDR3 is TGTGCCAGCAGCCAACTCTCGGGACAGGGGGCGGGTAATGAGCAGTTCTTC.

This clonotype has a single count. J is TRBJ1-5 and V is TRBV5-6, with a tentative D call TRBD1 (6 bases). The ends were cut back, 0 bases at V and 2 bases at J, with 15 bases in the middle. The length of the CDR3 is 17 residues. Germline CDR1 reads SGHDT; CDR2 reads YYEEEE. The CDR3, as DNA: TGTGCCAGCAGCTTGGCCAGGGGAAATGTTGGCAATCAGCCCCAGCATTTT. It is translated as CASSLARGNVGNQPQHF.

This chain joins TRBV28 and TRBJ1-1; possible D gene TRBD1, 6 bases. V was cut by 8 bases and J by 5 bases, with 21 bases left in between. Germline V gene data show CDR1 as MDHEN and CDR2 as SYDVKM. The CDR3 extends over 15 amino acids. The chain's CDR3 is CASVNSGGGVTEAFF. The CDR3 bases are TGTGCCAGCGTGAACTCTGGCGGGGGCGTAACTGAAGCTTTCTTT.

This clonotype was found a few times. The V and J genes are TRBV25-1 and TRBJ2-5; D tentatively reads TRBD1 or TRBD2 (5 bases each). The CDR3 sequence is 14 residues long. The V gene lost 5 bases and the J gene lost 4 bases, with 14 bases spanning the gap. Germline CDR1 reads MGHDK; CDR2 reads SYGVNS. The CDR3 DNA is TGTGCCAGCAGTCGGGACCCAAGGGGAGAGACCCAGTACTTC. Encoded protein: CASSRDPRGETQYF.

The chain employs TRBV7-3 and TRBJ1-4; 8 positions match TRBD1. Germline V gene data show CDR1 as SGHTA and CDR2 as FQGTGA. This CDR3 comprises 16 residues. V lost 5 bases and J lost 8; bases outside the gene matches: 13. CDR3 protein: CASSQTRTGKEEKLFF. CDR3 DNA: TGTGCCAGCAGCCAAACACGGACAGGGAAAGAAGAAAAACTGTTTTTT.

This clonotype occurred a few times. V and J are TRBV5-1 and TRBJ2-5; either TRBD1 or TRBD2 may supply D (6 bases each). The V gene's germline CDR1 is SGHRS and CDR2 YFSETQ. The CDR3 runs to 14 residues. V lost 2 bases, J lost 2 bases, and 10 bases lay in between. Written as DNA, the CDR3 is TGCGCCAGCAGCTTCGGGGGCCTACAAGAGACCCAGTACTTC. Translating gives CASSFGGLQETQYF.

The rearrangement links TRBV2 to TRBJ1-2; D unresolved. Germline values: CDR1 SNHLY, CDR2 FYNNEI. The V gene lost 5 bases and the J gene lost 6 bases, with 7 bases spanning the gap. There are 11 residues in the CDR3. The CDR3 region has the DNA TGTGCCAGCAGTCCTATGGATGGCTACACCTTC. This codes for CASSPMDGYTF. Based on the CDR3 plus reference TRBV2 and TRBJ1-2, the full variable domain is EPEVTQTPSHQVTQMGQEVILRCVPISNHLYFYWYRQILGQKVEFLVSFYNNEISEKSEIFDDQFSVERPDGSNFTLKIRSTKLEDSAMYFCASSPMDGYTFGSGTRLTVV.

On this clonotype: Sequence at one end of the junction differs from germline and may be a read error. This chain connects TRBV11-3 to TRBJ2-1; D uncertain. Germline V CDR1 and CDR2: SGHNT, YENEEA. The CDR3 is 13 residues long. The CDR3 DNA reads as TGTGCCAGTAGCTGGGCCGGGTACAATGAGCAGTTCTTC. Protein sequence: CASSWAGYNEQFF.

This clonotype occurred a few times. This sequence joins TRBV6-1 and TRBJ1-1; D unresolved. Germline V gene data show CDR1 as MNHNS and CDR2 as SASEGT. Trimming left V 1 base short and J 1 base short, with 7 bases between. This CDR3 spans 14 amino acids. In DNA form, the CDR3 reads TGTGCCAGCAGTGAAGGGGGAGGGAACACTGAAGCTTTCTTT. Residues: CASSEGGGNTEAFF.

This rearrangement joins TRBV14 to TRBJ2-1, with D perhaps TRBD2 (6 bases). Germline V gives CDR1 SGHDN, CDR2 FVKESK. Trimming removed 5 bases at V and 6 bases at J, with 11 bases between. The length of the CDR3 is 13 residues. As DNA, the CDR3 is TGTGCCAGCAGCTCGGGACTCATCAATGAGCAGTTCTTC. It yields the protein CASSSGLINEQFF. The whole variable domain, filled in from reference TRBV14 and TRBJ2-1, reads EAGVTQFPSHSVIEKGQTVTLRCDPISGHDNLYWYRRVMGKEIKFLLHFVKESKQDESGMPNNRFLAERTGGTYSTLKVQPAELEDSGVYFCASSSGLINEQFFGPGTRLTVL.

The chain recombines TRBV20-1 with TRBJ1-5; a possible D gene is TRBD1 (5 bases). Germline V CDR1 and CDR2: DFQATT, SNEGSKA (reference sequence). V was shortened by 6 bases and J by 8 bases, with 17 bases between the two germline ends. There are 13 residues in the CDR3. CDR3 loop: CSAAGTFTEPQHF. CDR3 in DNA: TGCAGTGCAGCCGGGACTTTTACAGAGCCCCAGCATTTT.

J is TRBJ1-2 and V is TRBV14, with a possible D match to TRBD1 (6 bases). The V and J ends lost 0 bases and 8 bases respectively, with 16 bases between them. Germline V lookup: CDR1 SGHDN, CDR2 FVKESK. The CDR3 spans 15 residues. In nucleotides, the CDR3 is TGTGCCAGCAGCCAAGATTGGCAGGGGTTGAAGGGCTACACCTTC. Encoded protein: CASSQDWQGLKGYTF.

The J gene is TRBJ2-7, the V gene TRBV7-9; 10 bases are shared with TRBD1. With V trimmed by 0 bases and J by 6 bases, 8 bases remained unmatched. This CDR3 region has 16 residues. CDR1 and CDR2 (germline): SEHNR, FQNEAQ (reference sequence). The CDR3 coding sequence is TGTGCCAGCAGCTTAGCTTACGACAGGGGGCACTCCGAGCAGTACTTC. It yields the protein CASSLAYDRGHSEQYF.

V is TRBV12-3 or TRBV12-4 and J is TRBJ2-7; TRBD2 is a possible D gene (6 bases). This CDR3 spans 14 amino acids. The germline V and J ends were trimmed by 6 bases and 4 bases, with 16 bases remaining between them. CDR3 amino acids: CASSGGLLIYEQYF. The CDR3 nucleotides read TGTGCCAGCAGCGGGGGACTCCTAATTTACGAGCAGTACTTC.